The clone carrying this T cell receptor (beta chain) was counted only a few times. The antigen is unknown. This sample was taken from a study of vaccination effects on CD4 cells after COVID-19. Study-wide findings and caveats: Early timepoints after infection were absent, and convalescent patients were few in the study. Whether induced by infection or by vaccine, clones showed marked clonal contraction late after vaccination.

V gave up 10 bases and J gave up 2 bases, with 9 bases separating them. Germline V lookup: CDR1 MNHEY, CDR2 SMNVEV (reference sequence). The CDR3 loop spans 11 amino acids. Under the ViraFEST assay, PBMC were stimulated with viral peptide pools so that antigen-specific CD4+ T cells expanded. Sequencing was performed afterwards. Subsequent to a culture period of 10 to 11 days, CD4+ T cells were isolated. The vaccine recipients had no prior SARS-CoV-2 infection, with negative nucleocapsid antibodies. PBMC were cultured at a few million per well with about 10 IU/ml IL-2 and around 9 ug/ml peptides. On day 3 and again on day 7, half the medium was replaced with IL-2 medium. Assay: immunoSEQ multiplex PCR; the TCRdb copy retains only in-frame clones and omits some. The sample has 55,000 to 80,000 clones; around 76% are singletons.

The input for sequencing was CD4+ T cells from PBMCs cultured with HCoV-OC43 spike peptides, taken before COVID-19 vaccination. Subset in this sample: HCoV-OC43 spike overlapping peptide pool stimulation. The chain combines TRBV27 with TRBJ2-7; no clear D gene. This TCR was recovered from a human donor who received a COVID-19 vaccine. As DNA, the CDR3 is TGTGCCACCACCAGGACCTACGAGCAGTACGTC. Amino acids: CATTRTYEQYV.